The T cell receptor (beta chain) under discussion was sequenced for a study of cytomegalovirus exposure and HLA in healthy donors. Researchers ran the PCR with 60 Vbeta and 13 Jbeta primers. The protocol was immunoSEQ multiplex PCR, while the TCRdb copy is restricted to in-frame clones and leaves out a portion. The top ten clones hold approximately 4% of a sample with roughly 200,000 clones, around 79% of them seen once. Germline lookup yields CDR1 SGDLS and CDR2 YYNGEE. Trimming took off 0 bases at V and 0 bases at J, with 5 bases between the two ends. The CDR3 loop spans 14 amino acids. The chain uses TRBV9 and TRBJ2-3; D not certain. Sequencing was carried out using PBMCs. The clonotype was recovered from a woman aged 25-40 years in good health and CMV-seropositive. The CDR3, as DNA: TGTGCCAGCAGCGTAGGGCGGAGCACAGATACGCAGTATTTT. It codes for CASSVGRSTDTQYF.